The clone carrying this T cell receptor (beta chain) was counted between two and nine times. Its antigen is unknown. Second-dose schedules of about 4 or about 12 weeks were combined. V shed 5 bases, J shed 4 bases, and the junction held 3 bases outside the gene matches. Germline CDR1 reads SEHNR; CDR2 reads FQNEAQ (reference sequence). This CDR3 comprises 14 residues. The data originate from a study of T cell responses to AZD1222 COVID-19 vaccine. Regarding the study as a whole: Reports say nearly half of spike-specific TCRs go after unmutated variant regions. The CD4 TCRs associated with vaccination extended across spike and predominated at 160-218 and 743-854.

Sequencing used immunoSEQ multiplex PCR; TCRdb keeps in-frame clones, though not all of them. This sample has roughly 100,000 clones, with 90% found just once. The chain joins TRBV7-9 to TRBJ1-3; the match to TRBD1 covers 9 bases. This receptor was identified in an adult who received the AZD1222 COVID-19 vaccine. The sequences come from peripheral blood, collected 28 days after the second AZD1222 dose. CDR3 in DNA: TGTGCCAGCAGCACACAGGGGGCAGGAAACACCATATATTTT. This sequence encodes CASSTQGAGNTIYF.